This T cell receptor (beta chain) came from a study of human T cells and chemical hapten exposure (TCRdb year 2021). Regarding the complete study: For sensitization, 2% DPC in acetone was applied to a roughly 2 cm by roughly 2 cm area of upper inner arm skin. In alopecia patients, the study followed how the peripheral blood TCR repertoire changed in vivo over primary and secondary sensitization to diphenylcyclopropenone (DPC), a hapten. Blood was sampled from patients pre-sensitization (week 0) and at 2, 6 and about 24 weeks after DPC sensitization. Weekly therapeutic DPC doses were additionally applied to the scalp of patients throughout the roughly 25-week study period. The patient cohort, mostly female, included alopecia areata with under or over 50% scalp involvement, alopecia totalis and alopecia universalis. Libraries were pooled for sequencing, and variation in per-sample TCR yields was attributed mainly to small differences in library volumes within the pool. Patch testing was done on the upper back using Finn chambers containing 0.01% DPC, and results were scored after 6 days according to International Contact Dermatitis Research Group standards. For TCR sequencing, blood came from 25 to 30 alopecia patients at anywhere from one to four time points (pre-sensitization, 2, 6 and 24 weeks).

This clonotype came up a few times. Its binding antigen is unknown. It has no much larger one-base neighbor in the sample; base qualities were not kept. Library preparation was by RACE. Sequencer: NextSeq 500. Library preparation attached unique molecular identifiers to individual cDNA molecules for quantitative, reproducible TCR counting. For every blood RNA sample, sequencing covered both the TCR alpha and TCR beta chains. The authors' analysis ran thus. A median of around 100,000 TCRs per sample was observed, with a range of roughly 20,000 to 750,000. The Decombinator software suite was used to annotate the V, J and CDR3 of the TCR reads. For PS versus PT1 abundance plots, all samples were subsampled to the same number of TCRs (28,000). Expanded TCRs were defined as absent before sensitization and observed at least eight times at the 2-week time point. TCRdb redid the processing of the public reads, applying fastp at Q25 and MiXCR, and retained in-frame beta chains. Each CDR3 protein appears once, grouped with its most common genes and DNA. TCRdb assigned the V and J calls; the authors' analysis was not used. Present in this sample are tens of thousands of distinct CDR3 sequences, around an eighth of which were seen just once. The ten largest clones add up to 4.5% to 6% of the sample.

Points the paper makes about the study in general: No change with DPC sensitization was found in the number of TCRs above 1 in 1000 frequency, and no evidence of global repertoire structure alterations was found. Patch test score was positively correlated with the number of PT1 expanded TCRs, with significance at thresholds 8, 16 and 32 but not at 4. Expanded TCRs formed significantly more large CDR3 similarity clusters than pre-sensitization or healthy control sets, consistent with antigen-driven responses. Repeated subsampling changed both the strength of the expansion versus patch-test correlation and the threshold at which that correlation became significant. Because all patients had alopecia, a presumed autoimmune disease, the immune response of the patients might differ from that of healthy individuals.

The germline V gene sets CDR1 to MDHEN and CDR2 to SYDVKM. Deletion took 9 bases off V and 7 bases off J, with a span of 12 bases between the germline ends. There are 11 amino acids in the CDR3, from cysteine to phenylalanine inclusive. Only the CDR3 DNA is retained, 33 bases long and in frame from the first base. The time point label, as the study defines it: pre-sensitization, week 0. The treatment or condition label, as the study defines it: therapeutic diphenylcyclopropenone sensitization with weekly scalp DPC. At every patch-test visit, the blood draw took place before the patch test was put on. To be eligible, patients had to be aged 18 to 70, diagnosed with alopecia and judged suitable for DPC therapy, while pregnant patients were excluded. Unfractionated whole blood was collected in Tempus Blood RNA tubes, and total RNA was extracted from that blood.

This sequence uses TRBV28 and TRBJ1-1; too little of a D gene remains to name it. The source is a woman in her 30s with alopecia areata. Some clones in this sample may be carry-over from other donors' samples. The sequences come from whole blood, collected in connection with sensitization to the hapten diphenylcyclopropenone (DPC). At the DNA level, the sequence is TGTGCCAGTAGGATGAGACTTGAAGCTTTCTTT. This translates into CASRMRLEAFF.